These T cell receptor beta chains were read from a single sample in a study of memory CD8 T cells in hepatitis C reinfection. Only in-frame clones appear in the TCRdb table, and some are missing; sequencing was by immunoSEQ multiplex PCR. The sample includes 2,500 to 3,000 clones, around 90% seen only once; the top ten take under 25%. Sample: naive CD8+ T cells sorted from blood. These receptors all stem from a middle-aged man with hepatitis C virus infection. Each CDR3 is given with its conserved first and last residue. The D gene is left open where the match is weak. Expanded clones are given a class, and other clones once, few, many or no size at all.

D: TRBD2
V: TRBV7-9
size: NA
J: TRBJ2-1
CDR3: CASSLMGLAGGRDNEQFF
DNA: TGTGCCAGCAGCCTAATGGGACTAGCGGGAGGGCGGGACAATGAGCAGTTCTTC

D: TRBD1
V: TRBV2
size: once
J: TRBJ1-2
CDR3: CASTRGGQVVYGYTF
DNA: TGTGCCAGCACCAGAGGGGGACAGGTTGTCTATGGCTACACCTTC

D: NA
V: TRBV18
size: few
J: TRBJ1-2
CDR3: CASSPVRGIYGYTF
DNA: TGTGCCAGCTCACCGGTTAGGGGGATCTATGGCTACACCTTC

D: NA
V: TRBV7-9
size: NA
J: TRBJ2-3
CDR3: CASSDGGDSTDTQYF
DNA: TGTGCCAGCAGCGATGGCGGGGACAGCACAGATACGCAGTATTTT

D: TRBD1
V: TRBV9
size: NA
J: TRBJ2-7
CDR3: CASSVERQGAQEQYF
DNA: TGCGCCAGCAGCGTAGAGAGACAGGGGGCGCAGGAGCAGTACTTC

D: NA
V: TRBV10-3
size: once
J: TRBJ1-5
CDR3: CAISDPTGAGNQPQHF
DNA: TGTGCCATCAGTGACCCGACAGGAGCGGGCAATCAGCCCCAGCATTTT

D: NA
V: TRBV23-1
size: NA
J: TRBJ2-1
CDR3: CASSQSCSPSSYNEQFF
DNA: TGCGCCAGCAGTCAATCGTGTAGCCCAAGCTCCTACAATGAGCAGTTCTTC

D: TRBD1
V: TRBV30
size: NA
J: TRBJ2-5
CDR3: CAWTGDSGETQYF
DNA: TGTGCCTGGACTGGGGACAGCGGAGAGACCCAGTACTTC

D: TRBD1
V: TRBV28
size: few
J: TRBJ2-5
CDR3: CASISTGQQETQYF
DNA: TGTGCCAGCATAAGTACGGGACAGCAAGAGACCCAGTACTTC

D: NA
V: TRBV9
size: once
J: TRBJ1-2
CDR3: CASSGSTEIYGYTF
DNA: TGTGCCAGCAGCGGTAGTACCGAAATCTATGGCTACACCTTC

D: NA
V: TRBV19
size: NA
J: TRBJ1-2
CDR3: CASSRGLNYGYTF
DNA: TGTGCCAGTAGTAGAGGGCTTAACTATGGCTACACCTTC

D: TRBD2
V: TRBV18
size: NA
J: TRBJ2-5
CDR3: CASSLETSGRETQYF
DNA: TGTGCCAGCTCACTTGAGACTAGCGGTCGAGAGACCCAGTACTTC

D: NA
V: TRBV11-2
size: NA
J: TRBJ2-4
CDR3: CASSLLKNIQYF
DNA: TGTGCCAGCAGCTTACTCAAAAACATTCAGTACTTC

D: TRBD1
V: TRBV7-8
size: NA
J: TRBJ2-7
CDR3: CASSYLRDSTYEQYF
DNA: TGTGCCAGCAGCTACCTACGGGACAGCACCTACGAGCAGTACTTC

D: NA
V: TRBV27
size: NA
J: TRBJ1-2
CDR3: CASSSSAGYGYTF
DNA: NA

D: NA
V: TRBV10-3
size: NA
J: TRBJ2-3
CDR3: CAISEQVSTDTQYF
DNA: TGTGCCATCAGTGAGCAGGTCAGCACAGATACGCAGTATTTT

D: NA
V: TRBV10-3
size: NA
J: TRBJ1-6
CDR3: CASRKPNGNSPLHF
DNA: TGTGCCAGCCGCAAGCCAAACGGGAATTCACCCCTCCACTTT

D: NA
V: TRBV18
size: NA
J: TRBJ1-5
CDR3: CASPAGLGQLTNNSNQPQHF
DNA: TGTGCCAGCCCAGCCGGGTTAGGACAGCTTACCAACAATAGCAATCAGCCCCAGCATTTT

D: NA
V: TRBV28
size: once
J: TRBJ1-1
CDR3: CASSPSTEAFF
DNA: TGTGCCAGCAGTCCGTCGACTGAAGCTTTCTTT

D: NA
V: TRBV20-1
size: NA
J: TRBJ2-3
CDR3: CSARELETQYF
DNA: TGCAGTGCTAGAGAATTAGAGACGCAGTATTTT